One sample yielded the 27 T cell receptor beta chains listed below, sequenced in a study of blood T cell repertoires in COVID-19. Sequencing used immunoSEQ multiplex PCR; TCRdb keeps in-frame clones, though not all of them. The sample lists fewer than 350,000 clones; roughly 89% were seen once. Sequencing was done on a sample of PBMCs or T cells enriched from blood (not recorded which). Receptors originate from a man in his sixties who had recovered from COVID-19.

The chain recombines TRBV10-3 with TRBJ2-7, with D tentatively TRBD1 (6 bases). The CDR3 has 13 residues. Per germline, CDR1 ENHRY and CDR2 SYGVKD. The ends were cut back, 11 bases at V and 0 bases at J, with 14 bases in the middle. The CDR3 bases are TGTGCCGCAGGACAGCAACTCTCCTACGAGCAGTACTTC. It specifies CAAGQQLSYEQYF.

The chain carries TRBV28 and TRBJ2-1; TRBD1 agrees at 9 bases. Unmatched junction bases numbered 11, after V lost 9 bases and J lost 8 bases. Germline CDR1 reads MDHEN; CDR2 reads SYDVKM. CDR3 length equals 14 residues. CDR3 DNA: TGTGCCAGTTTCCGGGACAGGGTCCGCCATGAGCAGTTCTTC. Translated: CASFRDRVRHEQFF.

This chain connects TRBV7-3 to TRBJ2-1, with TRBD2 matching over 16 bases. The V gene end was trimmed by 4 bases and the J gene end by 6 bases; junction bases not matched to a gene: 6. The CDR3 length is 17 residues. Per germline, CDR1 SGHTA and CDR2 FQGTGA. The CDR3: CASSSGTSGRVSNEQFF. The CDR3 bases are TGTGCCAGCAGCTCCGGGACTAGCGGGAGGGTCAGCAATGAGCAGTTCTTC.

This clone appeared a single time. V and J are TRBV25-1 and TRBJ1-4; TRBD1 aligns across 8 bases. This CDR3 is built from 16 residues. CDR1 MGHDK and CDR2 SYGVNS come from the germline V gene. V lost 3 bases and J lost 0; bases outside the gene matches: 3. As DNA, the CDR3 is TGTGCCAGCAGTGAGGGACAGGTGTCAACTAATGAAAAACTGTTTTTT. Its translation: CASSEGQVSTNEKLFF. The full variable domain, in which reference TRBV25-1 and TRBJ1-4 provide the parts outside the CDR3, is EADIYQTPRYLVIGTGKKITLECSQTMGHDKMYWYQQDPGMELHLIHYSYGVNSTEKGDLSSESTVSRIRTEHFPLTLESARPSHTSQYLCASSEGQVSTNEKLFFGSGTQLSVL.

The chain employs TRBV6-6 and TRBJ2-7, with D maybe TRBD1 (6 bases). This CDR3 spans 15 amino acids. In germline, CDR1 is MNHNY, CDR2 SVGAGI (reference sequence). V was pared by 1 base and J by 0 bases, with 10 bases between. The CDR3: CASSYLGASSYEQYF. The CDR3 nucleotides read TGTGCCAGCAGTTACTTGGGGGCTAGCTCCTACGAGCAGTACTTC.

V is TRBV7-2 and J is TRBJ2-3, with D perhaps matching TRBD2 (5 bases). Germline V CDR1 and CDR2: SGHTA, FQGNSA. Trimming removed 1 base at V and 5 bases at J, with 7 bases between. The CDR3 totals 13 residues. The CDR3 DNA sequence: TGTGCCAGCAGCTTAGAGAGGGAAGATACGCAGTATTTT. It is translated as CASSLEREDTQYF.

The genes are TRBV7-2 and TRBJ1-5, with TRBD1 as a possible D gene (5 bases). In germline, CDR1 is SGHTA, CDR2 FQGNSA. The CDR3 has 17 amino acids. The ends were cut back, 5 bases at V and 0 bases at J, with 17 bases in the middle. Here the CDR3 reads CASSPETDLYSNQPQHF. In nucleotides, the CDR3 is TGTGCCAGCAGCCCAGAGACAGATTTATATAGCAATCAGCCCCAGCATTTT.

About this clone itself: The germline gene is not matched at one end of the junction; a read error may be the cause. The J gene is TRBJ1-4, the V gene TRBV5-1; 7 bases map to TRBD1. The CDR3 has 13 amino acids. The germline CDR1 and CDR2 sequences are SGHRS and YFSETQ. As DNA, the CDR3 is TGCGCCAGCAGCTCGGACCCACAGGGGTCCCTCCTTTTT. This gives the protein CASSSDPQGSLLF.

In DNA, the CDR3 is TGTGCCAGCAGCCGCGGGAGTTTTAGCACAGATACGCAGTATTTT. It specifies CASSRGSFSTDTQYF. This chain uses TRBV7-3 with TRBJ2-3, with 7 bases that match TRBD2. V was clipped by 5 bases and J by 0 bases; unmatched bases: 5. The CDR3 contains 15 residues. Germline V gene sequence: CDR1 SGHTA, CDR2 FQGTGA.

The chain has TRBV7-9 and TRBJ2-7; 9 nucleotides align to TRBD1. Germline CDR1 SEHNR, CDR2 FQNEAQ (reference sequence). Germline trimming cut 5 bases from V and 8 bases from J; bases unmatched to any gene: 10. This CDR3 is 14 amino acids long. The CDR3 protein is CASSPDRGIRQQYF. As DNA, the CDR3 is TGTGCCAGCAGCCCCGACAGGGGGATAAGGCAGCAGTACTTC.

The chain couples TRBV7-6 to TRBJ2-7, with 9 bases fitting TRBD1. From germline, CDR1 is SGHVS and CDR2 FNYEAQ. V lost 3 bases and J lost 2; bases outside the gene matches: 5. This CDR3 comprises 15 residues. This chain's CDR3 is CASSLGQGQAYEQYF. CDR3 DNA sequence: TGTGCCAGCAGCTTGGGACAGGGCCAAGCCTACGAGCAGTACTTC. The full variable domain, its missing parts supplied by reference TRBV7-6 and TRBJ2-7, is GAGVSQSPRYKVTKRGQDVALRCDPISGHVSLYWYRQALGQGPEFLTYFNYEAQQDKSGLPNDRFSAERPEGSISTLTIQRTEQRDSAMYRCASSLGQGQAYEQYFGPGTRLTVT.

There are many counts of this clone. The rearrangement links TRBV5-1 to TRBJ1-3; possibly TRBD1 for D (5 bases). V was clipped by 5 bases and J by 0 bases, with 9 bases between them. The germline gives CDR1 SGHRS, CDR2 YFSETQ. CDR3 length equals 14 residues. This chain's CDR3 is CASRADSSGNTIYF. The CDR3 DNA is TGCGCCAGCAGGGCAGACAGCTCTGGAAACACCATATATTTT.

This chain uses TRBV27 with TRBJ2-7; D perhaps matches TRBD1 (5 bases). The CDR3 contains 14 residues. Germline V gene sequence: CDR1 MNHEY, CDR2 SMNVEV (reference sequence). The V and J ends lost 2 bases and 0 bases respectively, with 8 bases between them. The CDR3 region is CASSLRQSSYEQYF. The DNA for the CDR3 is TGTGCCAGCAGTTTAAGACAGAGCTCCTACGAGCAGTACTTC.

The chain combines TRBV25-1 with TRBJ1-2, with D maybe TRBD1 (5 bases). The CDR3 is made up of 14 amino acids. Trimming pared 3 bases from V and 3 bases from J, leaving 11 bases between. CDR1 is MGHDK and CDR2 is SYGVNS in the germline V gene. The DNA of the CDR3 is TGTGCCAGCAGTGACCCAGGGCCGGACTATGGCTACACCTTC. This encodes CASSDPGPDYGYTF.

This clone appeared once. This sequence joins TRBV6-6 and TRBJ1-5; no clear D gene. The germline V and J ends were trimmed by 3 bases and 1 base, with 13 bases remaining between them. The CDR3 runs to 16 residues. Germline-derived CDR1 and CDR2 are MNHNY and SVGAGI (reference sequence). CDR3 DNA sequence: TGTGCCAGCAGTTATGGGTACAGTTTGAGCAATCAGCCCCAGCATTTT. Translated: CASSYGYSLSNQPQHF.

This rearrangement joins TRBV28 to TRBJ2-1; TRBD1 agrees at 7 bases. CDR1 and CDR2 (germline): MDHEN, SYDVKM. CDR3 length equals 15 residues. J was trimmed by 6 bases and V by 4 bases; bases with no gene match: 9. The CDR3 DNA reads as TGTGCCAGCAGTTCATCCGGGACAGTCCCCAATGAGCAGTTCTTC. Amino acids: CASSSSGTVPNEQFF.

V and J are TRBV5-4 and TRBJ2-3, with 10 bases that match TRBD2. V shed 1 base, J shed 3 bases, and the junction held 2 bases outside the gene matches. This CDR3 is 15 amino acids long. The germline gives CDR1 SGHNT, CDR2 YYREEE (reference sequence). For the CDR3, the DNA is TGTGCCAGCAGCTTGTTGACTAGCGGGACAGATACGCAGTATTTT. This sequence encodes CASSLLTSGTDTQYF.

The CDR3 region has the DNA TGTGCCAGCAGCTTAACTTCCACAGCTAATTCACCCCTCCACTTT. Translated, it gives CASSLTSTANSPLHF. This chain links TRBV11-2 with TRBJ1-6; D call uncertain. Germline CDR1 is SGHAT and CDR2 is FQNNGV. V was clipped by 2 bases and J by 6 bases, with 11 bases between them. CDR3 length: 15 residues.

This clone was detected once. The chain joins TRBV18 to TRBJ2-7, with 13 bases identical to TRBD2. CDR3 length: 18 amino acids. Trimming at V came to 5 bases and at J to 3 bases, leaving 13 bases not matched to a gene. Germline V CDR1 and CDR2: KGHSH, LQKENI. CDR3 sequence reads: CASSVRDIGTSGVYEQYF. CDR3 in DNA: TGTGCCAGCTCAGTACGGGACATCGGGACTAGCGGGGTCTACGAGCAGTACTTC.

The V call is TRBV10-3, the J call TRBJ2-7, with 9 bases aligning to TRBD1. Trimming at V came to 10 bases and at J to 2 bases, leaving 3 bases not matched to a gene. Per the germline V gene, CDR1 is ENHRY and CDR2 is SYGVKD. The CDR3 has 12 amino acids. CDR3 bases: TGTGCCACCGGGACAGGGACCTACGAGCAGTACTTC. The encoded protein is CATGTGTYEQYF.

The CDR3 protein is CASSIRAAGGQVTGELFF. The CDR3 coding sequence is TGTGCCAGCAGCATTAGGGCCGCGGGAGGCCAGGTGACCGGGGAGCTGTTTTTT. The chain couples TRBV7-6 to TRBJ2-2, with 8 bases that match TRBD2. The V gene's germline CDR1 is SGHVS and CDR2 FNYEAQ. CDR3 length: 18 amino acids. Losses at the gene ends were 5 bases for V and 5 bases for J; bases not matched to a gene: 16. The entire variable domain, with the rest obtained from reference TRBV7-6 and TRBJ2-2, is as follows: GAGVSQSPRYKVTKRGQDVALRCDPISGHVSLYWYRQALGQGPEFLTYFNYEAQQDKSGLPNDRFSAERPEGSISTLTIQRTEQRDSAMYRCASSIRAAGGQVTGELFFGEGSRLTVL.

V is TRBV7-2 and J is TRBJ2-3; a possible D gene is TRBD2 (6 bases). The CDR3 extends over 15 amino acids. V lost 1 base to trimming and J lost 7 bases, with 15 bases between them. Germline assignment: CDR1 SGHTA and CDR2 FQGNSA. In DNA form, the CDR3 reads TGTGCCAGCAGCTTAGAGGCCACCGCGGGATATACGCAGTATTTT. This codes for CASSLEATAGYTQYF.

The CDR3 bases are TGTGCCAGCAGCCAATTTCAGGGTGACTATGGCTACACCTTC. Its translation: CASSQFQGDYGYTF. This chain links TRBV14 with TRBJ1-2; D may be TRBD1 (5 bases). The V gene lost 2 bases and the J gene lost 3 bases, with 10 bases spanning the gap. CDR3 length: 14 amino acids. Germline CDR1 SGHDN, CDR2 FVKESK.

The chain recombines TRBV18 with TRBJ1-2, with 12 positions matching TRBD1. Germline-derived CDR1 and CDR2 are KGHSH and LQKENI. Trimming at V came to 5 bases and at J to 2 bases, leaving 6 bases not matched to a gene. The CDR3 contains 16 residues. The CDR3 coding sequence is TGTGCCAGCTCAACCGGGACAGGGGGCGCGAACTATGGCTACACCTTC. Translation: CASSTGTGGANYGYTF.

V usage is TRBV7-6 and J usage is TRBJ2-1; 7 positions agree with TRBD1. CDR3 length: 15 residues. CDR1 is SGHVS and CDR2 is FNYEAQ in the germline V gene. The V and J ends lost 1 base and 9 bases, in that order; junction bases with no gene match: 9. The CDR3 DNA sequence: TGTGCCAGCAGCTTAGAGGGGGACAGCTATAGTGAGCAGTTCTTC. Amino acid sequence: CASSLEGDSYSEQFF.

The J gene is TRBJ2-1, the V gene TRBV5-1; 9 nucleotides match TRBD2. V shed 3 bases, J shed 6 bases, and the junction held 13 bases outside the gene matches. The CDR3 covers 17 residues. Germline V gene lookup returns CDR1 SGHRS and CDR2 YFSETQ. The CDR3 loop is CASSWRQPGLAGNEQFF. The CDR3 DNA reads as TGCGCCAGCAGCTGGAGACAACCGGGACTAGCAGGCAATGAGCAGTTCTTC.

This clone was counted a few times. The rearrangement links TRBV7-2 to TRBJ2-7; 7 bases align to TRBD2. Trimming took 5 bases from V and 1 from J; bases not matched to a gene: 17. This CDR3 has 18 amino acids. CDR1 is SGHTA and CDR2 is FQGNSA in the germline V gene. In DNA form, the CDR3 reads TGTGCCAGCAGCCCTCAGTTAGGGAGGGCAATCCTATCCTACGAGCAGTACTTC. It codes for CASSPQLGRAILSYEQYF.